This TCR beta chain emerged from a study of graft-versus-host responses after intestinal transplantation (dated by TCRdb to the early 2020s). Regarding the complete study: The transplants that recipients got were multivisceral, liver-intestinal, or isolated intestinal. Of the 20 to 25 intestinal transplant recipients enrolled in the cohort, one of whom was a retransplant, 3 patients without pretransplant specimens were excluded. Rather than going through the commercial service, samples from a few later patients were sequenced in-house on an Illumina MiSeq and processed with MiXCR. After intestinal transplantation, graft-versus-host and host-versus-graft alloreactive T cell clones were followed in the graft, circulation and bone marrow using bulk TCR-beta CDR3 sequencing. To identify alloreactive clones, pre-transplant mixed lymphocyte reaction products were sequenced and compared with unstimulated pre-transplant donor and recipient T cells. All recipients received anti-thymocyte globulin induction followed by maintenance tacrolimus and steroids for 3 to 4 years. A peak of at least 4% donor T cells among recipient peripheral blood mononuclear cells was the definition used for donor T cell macrochimerism.

Library preparation was by the immunoSEQ multiplex PCR assay. In most patients, genomic DNA was isolated using the Qiagen DNeasy Blood and Tissue Kit and sent frozen to Adaptive Biotechnologies for TCR sequencing. For most patients, genomic DNA was subjected to high-throughput TCR-beta CDR3 sequencing by Adaptive Biotechnologies. In the paper's pipeline: Adaptive's ImmunoSEQ software was the source of the TCR sequencing data for roughly 19 patients, while a few other patients were processed with MiXCR and VDJtools. To correct CD4 versus CD8 sorting errors, any sequence found in both subsets at a frequency ratio below 5:1 was removed. CDR3 nucleotide sequences shared by donor and recipient were removed because the origin of these sequences could not be assigned. To count as alloreactive, a clone needed at least 2-fold expansion over unstimulated cells and a minimum CFSE-low frequency of 0.002% (template counts) or 0.001% (read counts). Clones were considered mappable if detected in sequenced pre-transplant spleen, lymph node, or MLR CFSE-low populations of the donor or recipient. Cumulative frequency of alloreactive clones was calculated as a percentage of all sequences weighted by copy number. The table comes from immuneACCESS by way of TCRdb, which keeps in-frame sequences with V and J called. Part of the clones is missing from these tables; in studies checked, under half for an unresolved V gene and the rest for unknown reasons. From that table come the V and J calls and clone size; the DNA was used to work out D and trimming. This sample gives more than 65,000 clones in total; approximately 90% of them show up just once. The top ten hold 7% to 9.5% of the sample.

Compared with germline, V lacks 1 base and J lacks 4 bases; bases without a gene match: 1. CDR1 and CDR2, per the germline V gene (reference sequence), are SEHNR and FQNEAQ. The CDR3 spans 15 residues, from the cysteine through the phenylalanine. Only the CDR3 DNA stays, 45 bases, in frame from base 1. Read against the paper, the sample's time point label means: cells obtained before transplantation from donor or recipient. CD3+CD4+ and CD3+CD8+ populations were FACS-sorted from unstimulated pre-transplant donor and recipient cells taken from spleen or lymph nodes. Notes on this clone: No cognate antigen has been identified for it. Within one base of it there is no much larger clone, and no base qualities were kept.

Broader findings and caveats from the paper: Early after transplant, peak levels of circulating GvH clones were found to be associated with declines in HvG clones. GvH clones were found in recipient bone marrow, and some of the GvH clones appeared earlier in ileal mucosa or blood, which is consistent with an intestinal mucosal origin. Conclusions were limited by the relatively low number and heterogeneity of intestinal transplant patients. High GvH to HvG T cell clonal ratios were observed in the allografts of patients with donor T cell macrochimerism.

This receptor chain uses TRBV7-9 and TRBJ2-7; 13 junctional bases match TRBD2. The sample in question was unstimulated CD8+ T cells sorted from spleen or lymph node cells, obtained before transplant. The TCR was taken from a human donor who was the organ donor for an intestinal transplant. The DNA sequence is given as TGTGCCAGCAGCTTAGGGACTAGCGGGAGTTACGAGCAGTACTTC. This is translated as CASSLGTSGSYEQYF.